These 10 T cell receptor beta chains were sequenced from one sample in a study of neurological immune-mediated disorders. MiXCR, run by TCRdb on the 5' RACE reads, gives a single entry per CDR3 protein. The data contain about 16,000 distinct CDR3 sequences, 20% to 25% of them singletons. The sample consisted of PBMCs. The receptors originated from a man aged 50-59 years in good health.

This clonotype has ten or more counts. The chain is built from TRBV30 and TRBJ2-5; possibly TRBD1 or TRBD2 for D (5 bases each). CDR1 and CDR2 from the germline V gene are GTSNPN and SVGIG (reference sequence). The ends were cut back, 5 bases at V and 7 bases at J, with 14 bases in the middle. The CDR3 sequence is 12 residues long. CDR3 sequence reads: CAWGRDGRTQYF. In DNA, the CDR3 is TGTGCCTGGGGCCGGGACGGACGGACCCAGTACTTC. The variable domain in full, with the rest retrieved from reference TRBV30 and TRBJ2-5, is SQTIHQWPATLVQPVGSPLSLECTVEGTSNPNLYWYRQAAGRGLQLLFYSVGIGQISSEVPQNLSASRPQDRQFILSSKKLLLSDSGFYLCAWGRDGRTQYFGPGTRLLVL.

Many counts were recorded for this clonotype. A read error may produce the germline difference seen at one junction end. CDR3 nucleotide sequence: TGTGCCAGCAGTTACGCGAGGCGGGACCACCGGTTC. It encodes CASSYARRDHRF. The chain carries TRBV6-2 or TRBV6-3 and TRBJ2-5; D perhaps matches TRBD2 (6 bases). Germline loops: CDR1 MNHEY, CDR2 SVGEGT. There are 12 residues in the CDR3.

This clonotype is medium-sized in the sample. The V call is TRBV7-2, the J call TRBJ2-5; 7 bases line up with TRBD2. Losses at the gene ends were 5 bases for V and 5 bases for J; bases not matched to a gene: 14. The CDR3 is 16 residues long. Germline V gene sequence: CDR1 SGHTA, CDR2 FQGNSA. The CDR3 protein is CASSNAGTNIVETQYF. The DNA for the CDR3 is TGTGCCAGCAGCAACGCCGGGACTAACATAGTTGAGACCCAGTACTTC.

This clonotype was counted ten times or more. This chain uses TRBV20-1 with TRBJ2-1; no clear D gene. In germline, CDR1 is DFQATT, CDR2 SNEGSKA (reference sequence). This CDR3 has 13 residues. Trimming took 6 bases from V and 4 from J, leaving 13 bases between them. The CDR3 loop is CSASSSWYNEQFF. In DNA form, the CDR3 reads TGCAGTGCCTCAAGTAGCTGGTACAATGAGCAGTTCTTC.

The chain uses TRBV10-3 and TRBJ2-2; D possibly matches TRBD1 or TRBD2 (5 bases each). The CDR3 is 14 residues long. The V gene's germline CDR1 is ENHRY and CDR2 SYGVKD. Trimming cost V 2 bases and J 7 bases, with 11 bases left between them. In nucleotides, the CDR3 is TGTGCCATCAGTGAGAGAGGGGAAGGCGGGGAGCTGTTTTTT. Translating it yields CAISERGEGGELFF.

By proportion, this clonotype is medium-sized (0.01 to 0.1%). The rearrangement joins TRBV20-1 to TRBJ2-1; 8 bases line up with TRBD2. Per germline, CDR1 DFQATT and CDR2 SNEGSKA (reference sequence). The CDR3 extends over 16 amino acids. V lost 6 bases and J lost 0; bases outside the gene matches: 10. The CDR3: CSAGGGLESSYNEQFF. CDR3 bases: TGCAGTGCCGGGGGGGGGTTGGAGAGCTCCTACAATGAGCAGTTCTTC.

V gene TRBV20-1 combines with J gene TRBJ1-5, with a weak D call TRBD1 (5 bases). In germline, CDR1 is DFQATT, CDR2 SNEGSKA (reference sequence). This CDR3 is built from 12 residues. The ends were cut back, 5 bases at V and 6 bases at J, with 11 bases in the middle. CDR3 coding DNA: TGCAGTGCTTATCAGGGAGGTCAGCCCCAGCATTTT. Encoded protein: CSAYQGGQPQHF.

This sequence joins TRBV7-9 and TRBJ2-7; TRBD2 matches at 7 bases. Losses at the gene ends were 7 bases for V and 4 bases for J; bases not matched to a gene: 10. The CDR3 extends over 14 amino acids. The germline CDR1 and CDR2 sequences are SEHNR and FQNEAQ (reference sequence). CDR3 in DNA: TGTGCCAGCACCCCGGCGGGAGTACAGTACGAGCAGTACTTC. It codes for CASTPAGVQYEQYF.

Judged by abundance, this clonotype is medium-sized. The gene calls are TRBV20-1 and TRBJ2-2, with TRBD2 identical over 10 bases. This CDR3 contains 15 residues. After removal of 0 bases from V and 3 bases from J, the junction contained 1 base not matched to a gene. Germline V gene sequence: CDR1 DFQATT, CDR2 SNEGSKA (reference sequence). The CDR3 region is CSARESGRDTGELFF. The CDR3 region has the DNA TGCAGTGCTAGAGAGAGCGGGAGGGACACCGGGGAGCTGTTTTTT.

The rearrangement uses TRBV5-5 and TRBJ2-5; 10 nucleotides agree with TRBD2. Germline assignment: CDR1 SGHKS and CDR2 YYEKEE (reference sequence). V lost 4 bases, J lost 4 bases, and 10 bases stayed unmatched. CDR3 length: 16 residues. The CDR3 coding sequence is TGTGCCAGCAGCAGTACTAGCGGGAAGTTGGGAGAGACCCAGTACTTC. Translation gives CASSSTSGKLGETQYF.